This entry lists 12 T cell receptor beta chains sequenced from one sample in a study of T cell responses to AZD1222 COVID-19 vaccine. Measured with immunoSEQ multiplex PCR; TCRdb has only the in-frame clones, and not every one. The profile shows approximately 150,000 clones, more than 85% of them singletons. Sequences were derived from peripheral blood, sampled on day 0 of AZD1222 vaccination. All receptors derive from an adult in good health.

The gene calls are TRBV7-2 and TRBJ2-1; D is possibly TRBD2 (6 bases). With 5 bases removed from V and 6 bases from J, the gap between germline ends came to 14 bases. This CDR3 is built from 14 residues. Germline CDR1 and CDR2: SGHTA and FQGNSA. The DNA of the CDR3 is TGTGCCAGCAGCGAGGGACTCACCGTCAATGAGCAGTTCTTC. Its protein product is CASSEGLTVNEQFF.

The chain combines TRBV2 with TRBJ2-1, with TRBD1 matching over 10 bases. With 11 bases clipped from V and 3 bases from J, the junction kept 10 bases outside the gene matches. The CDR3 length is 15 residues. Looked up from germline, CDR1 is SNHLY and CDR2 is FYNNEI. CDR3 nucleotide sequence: TGTGCCGGAGACAGGGGGCAAAACGTCTACAATGAGCAGTTCTTC. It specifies CAGDRGQNVYNEQFF.

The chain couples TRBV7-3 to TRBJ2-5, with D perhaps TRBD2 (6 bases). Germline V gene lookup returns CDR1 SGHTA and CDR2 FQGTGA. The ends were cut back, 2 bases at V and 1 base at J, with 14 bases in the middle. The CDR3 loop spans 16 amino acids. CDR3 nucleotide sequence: TGTGCCAGCAGCTTATGGGGAGGCCGGACCCAAGAGACCCAGTACTTC. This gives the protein CASSLWGGRTQETQYF.

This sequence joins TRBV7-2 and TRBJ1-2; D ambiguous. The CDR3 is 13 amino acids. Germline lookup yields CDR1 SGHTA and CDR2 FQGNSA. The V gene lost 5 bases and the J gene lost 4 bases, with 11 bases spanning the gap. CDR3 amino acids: CASSVRIRYGYTF. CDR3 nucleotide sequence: TGTGCCAGCAGCGTCAGGATCCGCTATGGCTACACCTTC.

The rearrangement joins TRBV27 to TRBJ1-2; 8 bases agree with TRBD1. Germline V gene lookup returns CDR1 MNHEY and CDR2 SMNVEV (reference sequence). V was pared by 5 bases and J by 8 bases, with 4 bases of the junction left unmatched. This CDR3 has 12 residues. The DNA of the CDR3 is TGTGCCAGCAGTCGACAGGGGTGGGGCTACACCTTC. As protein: CASSRQGWGYTF.

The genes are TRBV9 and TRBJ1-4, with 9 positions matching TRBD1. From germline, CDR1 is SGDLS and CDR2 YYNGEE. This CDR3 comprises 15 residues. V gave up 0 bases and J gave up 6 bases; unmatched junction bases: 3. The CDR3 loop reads CASSVGQGVDEKLFF. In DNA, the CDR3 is TGTGCCAGCAGCGTAGGACAGGGGGTCGATGAAAAACTGTTTTTT.

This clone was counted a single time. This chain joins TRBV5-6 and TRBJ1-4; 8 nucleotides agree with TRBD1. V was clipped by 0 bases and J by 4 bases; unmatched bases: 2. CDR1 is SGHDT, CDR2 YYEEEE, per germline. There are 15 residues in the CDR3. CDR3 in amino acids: CASSLGDRSNEKLFF. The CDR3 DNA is TGTGCCAGCAGCTTGGGGGACAGGAGTAATGAAAAACTGTTTTTT.

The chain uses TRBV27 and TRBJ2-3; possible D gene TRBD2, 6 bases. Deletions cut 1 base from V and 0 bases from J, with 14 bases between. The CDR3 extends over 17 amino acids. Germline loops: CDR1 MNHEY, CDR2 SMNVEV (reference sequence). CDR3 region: CASSLWEERTSTDTQYF. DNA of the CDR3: TGTGCCAGCAGTTTATGGGAGGAGCGGACTAGCACAGATACGCAGTATTTT.

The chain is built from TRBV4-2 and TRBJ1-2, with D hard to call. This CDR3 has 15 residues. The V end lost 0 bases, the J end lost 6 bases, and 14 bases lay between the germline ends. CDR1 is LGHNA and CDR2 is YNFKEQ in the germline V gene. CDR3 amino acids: CASSQDGSRVDGYTF. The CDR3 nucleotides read TGTGCCAGCAGCCAAGATGGGTCAAGGGTCGATGGCTACACCTTC.

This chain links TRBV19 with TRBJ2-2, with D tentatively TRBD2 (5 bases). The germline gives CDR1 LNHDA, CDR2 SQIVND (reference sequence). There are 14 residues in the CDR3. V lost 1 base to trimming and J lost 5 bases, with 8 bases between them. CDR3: CASSIVRTTGELFF. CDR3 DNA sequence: TGTGCCAGTAGTATAGTTCGGACTACCGGGGAGCTGTTTTTT.

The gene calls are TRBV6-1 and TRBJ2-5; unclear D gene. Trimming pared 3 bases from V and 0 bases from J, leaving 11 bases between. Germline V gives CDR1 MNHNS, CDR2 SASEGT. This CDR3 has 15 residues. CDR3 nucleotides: TGTGCCAGCAGTGAGCCCGGAGTAAACCAAGAGACCCAGTACTTC. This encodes CASSEPGVNQETQYF.

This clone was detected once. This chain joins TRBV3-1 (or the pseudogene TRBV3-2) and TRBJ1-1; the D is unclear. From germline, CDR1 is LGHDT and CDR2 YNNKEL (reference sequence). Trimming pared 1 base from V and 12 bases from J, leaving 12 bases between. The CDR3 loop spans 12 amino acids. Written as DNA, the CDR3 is TGTGCCAGCAGCCAAGTAGTGGAGAGAACTTTCTTT. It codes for CASSQVVERTFF.